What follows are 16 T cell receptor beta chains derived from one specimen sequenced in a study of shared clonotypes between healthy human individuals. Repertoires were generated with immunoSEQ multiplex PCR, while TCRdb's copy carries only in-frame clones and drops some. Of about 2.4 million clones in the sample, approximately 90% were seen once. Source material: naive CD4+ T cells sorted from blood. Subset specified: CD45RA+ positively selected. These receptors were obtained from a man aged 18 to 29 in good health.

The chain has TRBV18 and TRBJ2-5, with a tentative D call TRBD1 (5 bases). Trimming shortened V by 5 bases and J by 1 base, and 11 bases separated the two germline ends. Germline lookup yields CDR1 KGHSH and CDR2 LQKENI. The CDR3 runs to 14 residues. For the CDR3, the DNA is TGTGCCAGCTCATTTCCAGGGTCCCAAGAGACCCAGTACTTC. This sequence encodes CASSFPGSQETQYF.

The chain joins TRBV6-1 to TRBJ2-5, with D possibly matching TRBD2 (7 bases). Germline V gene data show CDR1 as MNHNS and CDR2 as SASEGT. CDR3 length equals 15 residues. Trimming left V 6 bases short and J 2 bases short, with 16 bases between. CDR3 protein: CASRRGGSWQETQYF. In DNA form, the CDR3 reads TGTGCCAGCAGGAGGGGGGGGAGCTGGCAAGAGACCCAGTACTTC.

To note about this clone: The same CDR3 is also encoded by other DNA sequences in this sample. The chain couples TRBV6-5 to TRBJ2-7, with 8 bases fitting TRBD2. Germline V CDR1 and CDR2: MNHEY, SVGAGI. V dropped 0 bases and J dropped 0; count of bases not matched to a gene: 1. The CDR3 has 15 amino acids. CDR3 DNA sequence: TGTGCCAGCAGTTACTCTACTAGCGGCTCCTACGAGCAGTACTTC. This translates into CASSYSTSGSYEQYF.

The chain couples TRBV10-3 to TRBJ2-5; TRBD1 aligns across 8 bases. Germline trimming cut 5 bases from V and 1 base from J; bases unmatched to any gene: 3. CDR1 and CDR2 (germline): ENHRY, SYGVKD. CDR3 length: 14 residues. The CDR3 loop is CAISRQGPQETQYF. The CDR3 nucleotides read TGTGCCATCAGTCGACAGGGGCCCCAAGAGACCCAGTACTTC.

CDR3 sequence (DNA): TGTGCCAGCAGACCCCCCGGGTACAATGAGCAGTTCTTC. Translating it yields CASRPPGYNEQFF. V gene TRBV6-5 combines with J gene TRBJ2-1, with D hard to call. CDR1 and CDR2 (germline): MNHEY, SVGAGI. CDR3 size: 13 residues. V lost 6 bases and J lost 4, with 10 bases in between.

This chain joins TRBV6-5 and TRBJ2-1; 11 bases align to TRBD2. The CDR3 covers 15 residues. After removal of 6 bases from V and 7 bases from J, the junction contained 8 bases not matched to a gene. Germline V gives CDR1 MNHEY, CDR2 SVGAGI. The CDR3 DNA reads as TGTGCCAGCAGCCCCGGGACTAGCGGTATAAATGAGCAGTTCTTC. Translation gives CASSPGTSGINEQFF.

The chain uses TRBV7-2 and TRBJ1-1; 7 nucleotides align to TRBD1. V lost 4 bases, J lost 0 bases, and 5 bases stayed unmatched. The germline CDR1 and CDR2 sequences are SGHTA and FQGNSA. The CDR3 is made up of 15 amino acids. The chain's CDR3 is CASSSGDRVNTEAFF. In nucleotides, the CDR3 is TGTGCCAGCAGCTCAGGAGACAGGGTGAACACTGAAGCTTTCTTT.

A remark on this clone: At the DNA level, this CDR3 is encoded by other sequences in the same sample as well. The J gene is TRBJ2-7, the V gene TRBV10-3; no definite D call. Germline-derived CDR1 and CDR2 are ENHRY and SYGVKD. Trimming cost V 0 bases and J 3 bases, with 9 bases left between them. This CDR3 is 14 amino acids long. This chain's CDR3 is CAISESKSSYEQYF. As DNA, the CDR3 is TGTGCCATCAGTGAGTCGAAAAGCAGCTACGAGCAGTACTTC.

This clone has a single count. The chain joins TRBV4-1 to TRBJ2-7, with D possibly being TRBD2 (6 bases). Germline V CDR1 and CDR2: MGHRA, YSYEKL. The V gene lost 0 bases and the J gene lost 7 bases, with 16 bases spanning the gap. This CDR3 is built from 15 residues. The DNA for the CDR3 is TGCGCCAGCAGCCAAGACCCCACCACTAGCAGGGAGCAGTACTTC. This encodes CASSQDPTTSREQYF.

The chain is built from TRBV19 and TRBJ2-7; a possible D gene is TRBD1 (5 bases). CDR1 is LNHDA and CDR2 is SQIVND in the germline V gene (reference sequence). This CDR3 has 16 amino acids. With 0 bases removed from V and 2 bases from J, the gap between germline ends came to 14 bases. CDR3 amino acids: CASSIDGRVTAYEQYF. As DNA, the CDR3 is TGTGCCAGTAGTATAGATGGCAGGGTAACGGCCTACGAGCAGTACTTC.

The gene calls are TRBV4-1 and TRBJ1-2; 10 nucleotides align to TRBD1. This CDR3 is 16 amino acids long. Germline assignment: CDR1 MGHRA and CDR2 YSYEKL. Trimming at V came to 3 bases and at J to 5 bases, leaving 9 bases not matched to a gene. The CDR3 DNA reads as TGCGCCAGCAGCCACGGACAGGGGGTGGGACGGTATGGCTACACCTTC. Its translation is CASSHGQGVGRYGYTF.

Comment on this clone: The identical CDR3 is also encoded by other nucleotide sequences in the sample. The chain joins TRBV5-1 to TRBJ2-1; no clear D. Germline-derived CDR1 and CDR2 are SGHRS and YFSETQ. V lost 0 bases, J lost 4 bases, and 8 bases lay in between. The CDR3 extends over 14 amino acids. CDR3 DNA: TGCGCCAGCAGCTTGGGGGTAGCTTACAATGAGCAGTTCTTC. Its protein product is CASSLGVAYNEQFF. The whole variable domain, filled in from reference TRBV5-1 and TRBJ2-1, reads KAGVTQTPRYLIKTRGQQVTLSCSPISGHRSVSWYQQTPGQGLQFLFEYFSETQRNKGNFPGRFSGRQFSNSRSEMNVSTLELGDSALYLCASSLGVAYNEQFFGPGTRLTVL.

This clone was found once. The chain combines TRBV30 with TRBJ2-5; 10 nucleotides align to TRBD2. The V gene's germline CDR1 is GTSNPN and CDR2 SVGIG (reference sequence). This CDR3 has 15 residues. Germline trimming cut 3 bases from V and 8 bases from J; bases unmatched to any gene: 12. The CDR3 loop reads CAWSISGGPTGTQYF. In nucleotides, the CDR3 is TGTGCCTGGAGCATTAGCGGGGGGCCCACGGGAACCCAGTACTTC.

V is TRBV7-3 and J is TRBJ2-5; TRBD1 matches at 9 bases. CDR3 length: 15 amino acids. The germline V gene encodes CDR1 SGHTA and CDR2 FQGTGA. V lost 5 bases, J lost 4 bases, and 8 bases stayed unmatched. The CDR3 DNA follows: TGTGCCAGCAGCCCGACAGGGGGAGCTGGAGAGACCCAGTACTTC. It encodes CASSPTGGAGETQYF.

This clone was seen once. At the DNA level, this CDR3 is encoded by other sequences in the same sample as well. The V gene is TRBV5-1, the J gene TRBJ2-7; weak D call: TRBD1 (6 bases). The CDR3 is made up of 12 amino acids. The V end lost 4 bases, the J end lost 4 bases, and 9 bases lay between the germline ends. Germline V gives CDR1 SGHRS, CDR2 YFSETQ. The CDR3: CASSRDNYEQYF. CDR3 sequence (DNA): TGCGCCAGCAGCCGGGACAATTACGAGCAGTACTTC. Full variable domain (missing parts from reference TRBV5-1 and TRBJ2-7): KAGVTQTPRYLIKTRGQQVTLSCSPISGHRSVSWYQQTPGQGLQFLFEYFSETQRNKGNFPGRFSGRQFSNSRSEMNVSTLELGDSALYLCASSRDNYEQYFGPGTRLTVT.

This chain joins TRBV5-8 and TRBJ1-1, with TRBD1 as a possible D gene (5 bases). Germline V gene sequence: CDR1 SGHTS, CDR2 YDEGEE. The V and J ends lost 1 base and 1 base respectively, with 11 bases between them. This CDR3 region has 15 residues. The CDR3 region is CASSLRAGRNTEAFF. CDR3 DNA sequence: TGTGCCAGCAGCTTGAGGGCAGGGAGGAACACTGAAGCTTTCTTT.